One and the same sample provided the 14 T cell receptor beta chains below, sequenced in a study of T cells in Graves' hyperthyroidism and ophthalmopathy. Using RNA transcripts as the source, TCR beta CDR3 regions were amplified. HTBI primers were employed in a first-round RT-PCR of the TCR CDR3. TCRdb re-called the multiplex PCR reads with MiXCR, one entry per CDR3 protein. The repertoire consists of fewer than 700,000 distinct CDR3 sequences, with 16% occurring once and the leading ten covering 3.8%. Specimen: blood. These TCRs come from a woman in her 30s with Graves' hyperthyroidism.

This clonotype was seen many times. The CDR3 loop is CASSSYMNEKLFF. The CDR3 bases are TGTGCCAGCAGCTCCTACATGAATGAAAAACTGTTTTTT. The rearrangement links TRBV5-6 to TRBJ1-4; D call uncertain. CDR3 length: 13 amino acids. V lost 3 bases, J lost 5 bases, and 8 bases lay in between. Germline-derived CDR1 and CDR2 are SGHDT and YYEEEE. The variable domain in full, completed from reference TRBV5-6 and TRBJ1-4, reads DAGVTQSPTHLIKTRGQQVTLRCSPKSGHDTVSWYQQALGQGPQFIFQYYEEEERQRGNFPDRFSGHQFPNYSSELNVNALLLGDSALYLCASSSYMNEKLFFGSGTQLSVL.

This clonotype has at least ten counts. This chain joins TRBV30 and TRBJ2-5; TRBD1 or TRBD2 may be the D gene (5 bases each). Germline CDR1 reads GTSNPN; CDR2 reads SVGIG (reference sequence). The V and J ends lost 3 bases and 5 bases respectively, with 16 bases between them. This CDR3 is 14 amino acids long. The CDR3 reads CAWRVETEGETQYF. The CDR3 region has the DNA TGTGCCTGGAGAGTGGAGACCGAGGGGGAGACCCAGTACTTC.

This clonotype was detected only a few times. The V and J genes are TRBV11-1 and TRBJ2-7; perhaps D is TRBD1 or TRBD2 (5 bases each). Germline V gene data show CDR1 as SGHAT and CDR2 as FQDESV (reference sequence). V dropped 1 base and J dropped 2 bases, with 12 bases sitting between them. This CDR3 spans 15 amino acids. Here the CDR3 DNA reads TGTGCCAGCAGCTTAGAGGGACGGCATACCTACGAGCAGTACTTC. Its protein is CASSLEGRHTYEQYF.

V gene TRBV5-1 combines with J gene TRBJ2-2, with 7 bases aligning to TRBD2. Germline assignment: CDR1 SGHRS and CDR2 YFSETQ. Trimming took 0 bases from V and 5 from J; bases not matched to a gene: 7. This CDR3 has 16 residues. CDR3 bases: TGCGCCAGCAGCTTGGTGGCGGGAGAGCGGACCGGGGAGCTGTTTTTT. This sequence encodes CASSLVAGERTGELFF.

This clonotype was detected many times. V is TRBV11-2 and J is TRBJ2-1; D remains unclear. Germline CDR1 is SGHAT and CDR2 is FQNNGV. V shed 2 bases and J shed 4 bases, with 15 bases lying between them. The CDR3 runs to 16 residues. This CDR3 reads CASSLRVAGSYNEQFF. CDR3 nucleotide sequence: TGTGCCAGCAGCTTAAGGGTGGCAGGTTCATACAATGAGCAGTTCTTC.

This chain uses TRBV5-1 with TRBJ1-2, with 7 bases matching TRBD1. CDR1 and CDR2 (germline): SGHRS, YFSETQ. The CDR3 runs to 14 residues. V lost 4 bases, J lost 1 base, and 4 bases stayed unmatched. The CDR3 DNA reads TGCGCCAGCAGCACCGGACAGGTTAACTATGGCTACACCTTC. It codes for CASSTGQVNYGYTF.

This clonotype was picked up a small number of times. CDR3 bases: TGCAGCGTTGAAGATCTAAGCGGGGAGCTGTTTTTT. Its protein product is CSVEDLSGELFF. The chain couples TRBV29-1 to TRBJ2-2, with D unclear. The CDR3 consists of 12 residues. Germline CDR1 and CDR2: SQVTM and ANQGSEA. Trimming took 0 bases from V and 7 from J, leaving 6 bases between them.

This clonotype was detected only a few times. This rearrangement joins TRBV19 to TRBJ1-4; 7 bases align to TRBD1. Germline values: CDR1 LNHDA, CDR2 SQIVND (reference sequence). The trim removed 7 bases at V and 7 bases at J, leaving 12 bases unmatched. The CDR3 extends over 15 amino acids. CDR3 sequence (DNA): TGTGCCAGTACTCGACAGGGAGGGTCCAGTGAAAAACTGTTTTTT. Residues: CASTRQGGSSEKLFF.

Ten or more counts support this clonotype. The chain links TRBV12-3 or TRBV12-4 to TRBJ2-1; the match to TRBD1 covers 10 bases. There are 16 residues in the CDR3. The J segment lost 8 bases and the V segment lost 5 bases, leaving 12 bases of the junction unmatched. The CDR3 nucleotides read TGTGCCAGCAGTAACCGGGACAGGGGATCGTCTTATGAGCAGTTCTTC. This translates into CASSNRDRGSSYEQFF.

This clonotype was observed at least ten times. The chain carries TRBV11-2 and TRBJ2-5; TRBD2 might be the D (7 bases). The ends were cut back, 5 bases at V and 4 bases at J, with 29 bases in the middle. Germline CDR1 and CDR2: SGHAT and FQNNGV. The CDR3 loop spans 19 amino acids. Here the CDR3 reads CASSGRGHLGMEKRETQYF. CDR3 in DNA: TGTGCCAGCAGCGGGAGGGGACACCTGGGTATGGAAAAAAGAGAGACCCAGTACTTC.

V gene TRBV29-1 combines with J gene TRBJ1-2; weak D call: TRBD1 (6 bases). The V gene lost 4 bases and the J gene lost 6 bases, with 15 bases spanning the gap. Germline V lookup: CDR1 SQVTM, CDR2 ANQGSEA. This CDR3 has 13 residues. The CDR3 DNA follows: TGCAGCGTTGCTTACAGGGTTGGGGATGGCTACACCTTC. Translating it yields CSVAYRVGDGYTF.

This CDR3 reads CASSPGDRNQPQHF. The CDR3 nucleotides read TGTGCCAGTAGTCCAGGGGATCGCAATCAGCCCCAGCATTTT. The chain employs TRBV19 and TRBJ1-5; weak D call: TRBD1 (6 bases). Germline V gene data show CDR1 as LNHDA and CDR2 as SQIVND (reference sequence). CDR3 length equals 14 residues. Trimming pared 5 bases from V and 2 bases from J, leaving 10 bases between.

The rearrangement links TRBV12-3 or TRBV12-4 to TRBJ2-7; D not resolved. Deletions cut 4 bases from V and 3 bases from J, with 7 bases between. The CDR3 spans 12 residues. The CDR3, as DNA: TGTGCCAGCAGTTGGAACGTCTACGAGCAGTACTTC. This gives the protein CASSWNVYEQYF.

The chain combines TRBV7-3 with TRBJ2-1, with TRBD2 identical over 10 bases. The CDR3 loop spans 16 amino acids. With V trimmed by 1 base and J by 5 bases, 5 bases remained unmatched. The V gene's germline CDR1 is SGHTA and CDR2 FQGTGA. Written as DNA, the CDR3 is TGTGCCAGCAGCTTAAGAGCGCTAGCGGGGGACAATGAGCAGTTCTTC. Amino acid sequence: CASSLRALAGDNEQFF.